Given below is one T cell receptor beta chain in context. No antigen is known for it. Per-nucleotide qualities are absent, and no much larger clonotype sits a single base away. The intended sense of this specimen's time point label: before hematopoietic stem cell transplant. PRAID was characterized by prominent immunodeficiency alongside autoinflammation. Before TRB sequencing, the T-cell subsets, namely conventional T cells, CD8+ T cells, regulatory T cells, and T follicular helper cells, were sorted. The sample belongs to a study of stem cell transplantation in POMP-related autoinflammatory disease (TCRdb year 2021). Regarding the study in general: It was hypothesized that MHC class I-dependent CD8+ T-cell differentiation and positive selection are impaired by defective thymoproteasomes, resulting in skewing of the TRB repertoire. Prior to transplant, the patients had CD4+ naive T-cell skewing, low CD8+ T-cell proportions, and decreased T-cell cytokine secretion. The effect of POMP deficiency on T-cell receptor beta repertoire diversity and CDR3 characteristics was assessed using high-throughput TRB sequencing. Overall results and qualifications from the work: A restricted number of unique TRB V-J gene pairings was observed in PRAID patients. Across all analyzed T-cell subsets, PRAID patients showed a trend toward higher clonality and lower TRB diversity. The trend toward lower diversity and increased clonality in PRAID patients was statistically significant only for regulatory T cells.

The CDR1 and CDR2 encoded by the germline V gene are MGHRA and YSYEKL. From its cysteine to its phenylalanine, the CDR3 spans 16 amino acids. The entry retains the CDR3 DNA only, 48 bases that are in frame from base 1. Between the V and J ends, shortened by 1 base and 0 bases respectively, the junction contains 10 bases. Library preparation used the immunoSEQ multiplex PCR assay. Under the source paper's analysis protocol: Repertoire diversity was quantified with Shannon entropy, accounting for clonal size distribution. Clonotype distribution inequality was measured with the Gini-Simpson index (Simpson_1-D). TCRdb obtained this table from immuneACCESS and retained in-frame rearrangements with V and J assigned. These tables miss some clones; where compared with another copy, unresolved V genes account for less than half of the shortfall, and the remainder is unexplained. From that table come the V and J calls and clone size; the DNA was used to work out D and trimming. The sample profile shows roughly 9,100 clones; 80% to 95% of them were found once. Less than 3% of the sample comes from the top ten.

Recombination connected TRBV4-1 to TRBJ1-5, and perhaps TRBD1 as D gene, on 5 matching bases. The sequence was obtained from a human donor with POMP-related autoinflammation and immune dysregulation (PRAID). This specimen consisted of CD8+ T cells from PBMCs, obtained before stem cell transplantation. The CDR3 loop reads CASSQVAGYSNQPQHF. The nucleotide sequence is TGCGCCAGCAGCCAAGTGGCAGGGTATAGCAATCAGCCCCAGCATTTT.